These 30 T cell receptor beta chains were all obtained from the same sample, sequenced in a study of regulatory T cells in long-lasting Graves disease. Sequencing libraries for TCR beta were prepared with iRepertoire HTBI primers and Arm-PCR of CDR3 regions. A single record per CDR3 protein comes from TCRdb applying MiXCR to the multiplex PCR reads. The data show 400,000 to 600,000 distinct CDR3 sequences, about 22% seen once. Time point specified: persistent/refractory GD, antithyroid drugs over 5 years with positive TRAb. The authors made the TCR library using RNA they extracted from PBMCs. Here the sequenced sample was peripheral blood mononuclear cells (PBMCs), taken when the disease was refractory, from a patient treated with antithyroid drugs. The receptors derive from a female donor with Graves disease.

This rearrangement joins TRBV27 to TRBJ2-2; TRBD2 matches at 13 bases. Germline-derived CDR1 and CDR2 are MNHEY and SMNVEV (reference sequence). This CDR3 region has 17 residues. The junction had 10 bases not matched to a gene; V was cut back by 7 bases and J by 5 bases. DNA for the CDR3: TGTGCCAGCAACCTGGGACTAGCGGGAATGAGTACCGGGGAGCTGTTTTTT. Protein product: CASNLGLAGMSTGELFF.

This sequence joins TRBV5-6 and TRBJ2-2; D is undetermined. CDR3 size: 12 residues. Germline values: CDR1 SGHDT, CDR2 YYEEEE. V lost 1 base to trimming and J lost 7 bases, with 5 bases between them. CDR3 sequence reads: CASSLMLGELFF. CDR3 DNA: TGTGCCAGCAGCTTGATGCTCGGGGAGCTGTTTTTT.

The sample holds a few counts of this clonotype. J is TRBJ1-1 and V is TRBV6-1, with D perhaps matching TRBD1 (6 bases). Germline CDR1 is MNHNS and CDR2 is SASEGT. V shed 7 bases and J shed 7 bases, with 10 bases lying between them. This CDR3 is 11 amino acids long. As DNA, the CDR3 is TGTGCCAGCAACCAGGGGCATGAAGCTTTCTTT. Translating gives CASNQGHEAFF.

This clonotype was observed many times. The chain combines TRBV2 with TRBJ1-1; D remains ambiguous. The V gene's germline CDR1 is SNHLY and CDR2 FYNNEI. The CDR3 length is 18 residues. Trimming removed 0 bases at V and 0 bases at J, with 17 bases between. In nucleotides, the CDR3 is TGTGCCAGCAGTGAAGCGAAGGAGGGAGGCCCGATGAACACTGAAGCTTTCTTT. This translates into CASSEAKEGGPMNTEAFF.

The CDR3 reads CASSFSAGDLRTQYF. The CDR3 coding sequence is TGTGCCAGCAGCTTCTCGGCGGGGGACCTCCGGACGCAGTATTTT. This chain joins TRBV7-2 and TRBJ2-3, with 7 bases lining up with TRBD2. The CDR3 length is 15 residues. J lost 9 bases, V lost 3 bases, and 12 bases had no gene match. CDR1 and CDR2 (germline): SGHTA, FQGNSA.

This clonotype was observed at least ten times. The chain employs TRBV29-1 and TRBJ2-7; 7 nucleotides match TRBD2. The CDR3 has 11 residues. The ends lost 3 bases at V and 5 bases at J; junction bases unmatched: 1. Germline lookup yields CDR1 SQVTM and CDR2 ANQGSEA. The CDR3 reads CSVEGGNEQYF. In DNA form, the CDR3 reads TGCAGCGTTGAGGGAGGGAACGAGCAGTACTTC.

This clonotype was observed a handful of times. The rearrangement uses TRBV6-2 or TRBV6-3 and TRBJ2-2; D perhaps matches TRBD2 (6 bases). The V gene lost 5 bases and the J gene lost 4 bases, with 17 bases spanning the gap. This CDR3 comprises 16 residues. In germline, CDR1 is MNHEY, CDR2 SVGEGT. CDR3 nucleotides: TGTGCCAGCAGTCGTCGGGGGTCCTCGGGCACCGGGGAGCTGTTTTTT. Translating it yields CASSRRGSSGTGELFF.

The chain couples TRBV3-1 to TRBJ2-1; TRBD2 matches at 7 bases. Trimming removed 1 base from V and 6 bases from J; junction bases left unmatched: 6. CDR1 and CDR2 from the germline V gene are LGHDT and YNNKEL (reference sequence). The CDR3 totals 15 residues. The CDR3 DNA reads TGTGCCAGCAGCCAAGTGGGGGGGTACGGCAATGAGCAGTTCTTC. Translating it yields CASSQVGGYGNEQFF.

This clonotype has at least ten counts. The chain employs TRBV20-1 and TRBJ1-6, with D perhaps TRBD1 (5 bases). Germline V lookup: CDR1 DFQATT, CDR2 SNEGSKA (reference sequence). There are 14 residues in the CDR3. V was pared by 5 bases and J by 0 bases, with 8 bases between. The chain's CDR3 is CSAPDSSYNSPLHF. In DNA, the CDR3 is TGCAGTGCTCCAGACAGCTCCTATAATTCACCCCTCCACTTT.

V is TRBV29-1 and J is TRBJ2-2; 8 bases match TRBD1. CDR1 SQVTM and CDR2 ANQGSEA come from the germline V gene. The V segment lost 8 bases and the J segment 4 bases; nucleotides outside the gene matches: 6. The CDR3 totals 13 residues. DNA for the CDR3: TGCAGCACGACAGGGGAAGGCACCGGGGAGCTGTTTTTT. It specifies CSTTGEGTGELFF.

This clonotype was counted only a few times. This chain uses TRBV12-5 with TRBJ2-7, with 9 bases that match TRBD2. The CDR3 extends over 13 amino acids. The V gene's germline CDR1 is LGHNT and CDR2 FRNRAP. The J segment lost 6 bases and the V segment lost 7 bases, leaving 7 bases of the junction unmatched. In DNA, the CDR3 is TGTGCTAGTGCGAGCGGGACTAGCTCCGAGCAGTACTTC. Protein sequence: CASASGTSSEQYF.

This clonotype was counted ten times or more. The chain combines TRBV20-1 with TRBJ2-5; D possibly uses TRBD1 or TRBD2 (5 bases each). The V end was cut by 5 bases, the J end by 1 base, with 17 bases between. The CDR3 runs to 15 residues. In germline, CDR1 is DFQATT, CDR2 SNEGSKA (reference sequence). CDR3 region: CSAVNPRGLQETQYF. In DNA, the CDR3 is TGCAGTGCTGTAAATCCCCGGGGCCTCCAAGAGACCCAGTACTTC.

The chain employs TRBV7-9 and TRBJ1-1, with D perhaps TRBD1 (5 bases). The CDR3 has 16 residues. CDR1 and CDR2 (germline): SEHNR, FQNEAQ (reference sequence). Trimming cost V 5 bases and J 1 base, with 17 bases left between them. The DNA of the CDR3 is TGTGCCAGCAGCCACCAGATGACAGAAACGAACACTGAAGCTTTCTTT. It codes for CASSHQMTETNTEAFF.

This clonotype was picked up a small number of times. V usage is TRBV7-9 and J usage is TRBJ1-1; no clear D gene. Trimming pared 3 bases from V and 1 base from J, leaving 9 bases between. The CDR3 has 14 residues. The germline CDR1 and CDR2 sequences are SEHNR and FQNEAQ (reference sequence). CDR3 loop: CASSLTSGNTEAFF. The CDR3 bases are TGTGCCAGCAGCTTGACAAGTGGGAACACTGAAGCTTTCTTT. Full variable domain (outside the CDR3, taken from reference TRBV7-9 and TRBJ1-1): DTGVSQNPRHKITKRGQNVTFRCDPISEHNRLYWYRQTLGQGPEFLTYFQNEAQLEKSRLLSDRFSAERPKGSFSTLEIQRTEQGDSAMYLCASSLTSGNTEAFFGQGTRLTVV.

This clonotype has more than one count but fewer than ten. CDR3 loop: CASSEAGGPYEQYF. The CDR3 DNA sequence: TGTGCCAGCAGTGAAGCGGGGGGTCCCTACGAGCAGTACTTC. The rearrangement joins TRBV6-1 to TRBJ2-7, with a weak D call TRBD2 (6 bases). Germline CDR1 MNHNS, CDR2 SASEGT. Trimming stripped 0 bases from V and 2 bases from J, with 8 bases between. The CDR3 length is 14 residues.

This clonotype was seen more than once but under ten times. J is TRBJ1-5 and V is TRBV19; 9 nucleotides agree with TRBD1. J gave up 7 bases and V 5 bases, and 9 bases lay outside the gene matches. CDR1 is LNHDA, CDR2 SQIVND, per germline (reference sequence). The CDR3 has 15 residues. CDR3 nucleotide sequence: TGTGCCAGTAGTGCGTGGGACAGGGCCGAGCAGCCCCAGCATTTT. It translates to CASSAWDRAEQPQHF.

This clonotype was seen ten or more times. The CDR3 here is CASSLIRDPTYEQYF. CDR3 sequence (DNA): TGTGCCAGCAGCTTGATCCGGGACCCCACCTACGAGCAGTACTTC. This chain joins TRBV11-2 and TRBJ2-7; D tentatively fits TRBD1 or TRBD2 (5 bases each). V lost 3 bases and J lost 2, with 14 bases in between. The germline gives CDR1 SGHAT, CDR2 FQNNGV. The CDR3 has 15 residues.

This clonotype was detected many times. This chain uses TRBV11-2 with TRBJ1-3; tentative D call: TRBD1 (5 bases). This CDR3 has 17 amino acids. Trimming took off 1 base at V and 0 bases at J, with 13 bases between the two ends. From germline, CDR1 is SGHAT and CDR2 FQNNGV. The chain's CDR3 is CASSLVAGILSGNTIYF. The CDR3 DNA reads as TGTGCCAGCAGCTTAGTTGCAGGGATTCTCTCTGGAAACACCATATATTTT. Filled out from reference TRBV11-2 and TRBJ1-3, the complete variable domain reads EAGVAQSPRYKIIEKRQSVAFWCNPISGHATLYWYQQILGQGPKLLIQFQNNGVVDDSQLPKDRFSAERLKGVDSTLKIQPAKLEDSAVYLCASSLVAGILSGNTIYFGEGSWLTVV.

Ten or more counts support this clonotype. V usage is TRBV3-1 and J usage is TRBJ2-5; weak D call: TRBD1 (6 bases). There are 14 residues in the CDR3. Trimming took off 6 bases at V and 2 bases at J, with 13 bases between the two ends. Germline CDR1 and CDR2: LGHDT and YNNKEL (reference sequence). The CDR3 is CASRQPGEQETQYF. The CDR3 DNA is TGTGCCAGCAGACAACCAGGGGAACAAGAGACCCAGTACTTC.

This clonotype was counted at least ten times. V gene TRBV6-1 combines with J gene TRBJ2-5; possible D gene TRBD2, 6 bases. V was trimmed by 4 bases and J by 4 bases, leaving 19 bases between them. Per the germline V gene, CDR1 is MNHNS and CDR2 is SASEGT. This CDR3 comprises 16 residues. The CDR3 DNA sequence: TGTGCCAGCAGTGGGGGACCGGGACTGGCACCAGAGACCCAGTACTTC. This encodes CASSGGPGLAPETQYF.

As regards this clonotype: The limits of the CDR3 on the DNA are not certain, so only TCRdb's listed CDR3 is given. This chain links TRBV5-5 with TRBJ2-1; TRBD2 reflects the table's D call only, with no check against the DNA. Germline V lookup: CDR1 SGHKS, CDR2 YYEKEE (reference sequence). Ends included, the CDR3 has 14 residues. CDR3 residues: CASSFGRGAGGKFF.

This clonotype was picked up many times. This chain joins TRBV2 and TRBJ1-2; tentatively, D is TRBD1 (6 bases). CDR3 length: 15 residues. CDR1 is SNHLY, CDR2 FYNNEI, per germline. V was pared by 7 bases and J by 8 bases, with 23 bases between. In DNA form, the CDR3 reads TGTGCCAGCATTTCCGACAGGACGCAACTAGAGGGCTACACCTTC. Translated: CASISDRTQLEGYTF.

This sequence joins TRBV7-2 and TRBJ2-2; D is possibly TRBD1 or TRBD2 (5 bases each). V lost 3 bases and J 3 bases, leaving 8 bases between the germline ends. The CDR3 is 14 amino acids. The germline V gene encodes CDR1 SGHTA and CDR2 FQGNSA. CDR3 nucleotides: TGTGCCAGCAGCTTCCAGGGAGACACCGGGGAGCTGTTTTTT. This gives the protein CASSFQGDTGELFF.

This clonotype was observed at least ten times. This chain uses TRBV28 with TRBJ1-5; D gene ambiguous. This CDR3 is built from 15 residues. CDR1 and CDR2 from the germline V gene are MDHEN and SYDVKM. Trimming shortened V by 10 bases and J by 0 bases, and 16 bases separated the two germline ends. The CDR3: CATRSYAYSNQPQHF. The CDR3 DNA follows: TGTGCCACCCGCTCCTACGCCTATAGCAATCAGCCCCAGCATTTT.

The chain joins TRBV20-1 to TRBJ1-6; D is uncertain. This CDR3 has 17 residues. V lost 0 bases, J lost 0 bases, and 12 bases lay in between. The V gene's germline CDR1 is DFQATT and CDR2 SNEGSKA (reference sequence). The CDR3, as DNA: TGCAGTGCTAGAGATCTCATAGGGAGCTCCTATAATTCACCCCTCCACTTT. Its translation is CSARDLIGSSYNSPLHF.

This clonotype was detected ten times or more. The chain links TRBV5-1 to TRBJ1-2; TRBD1 matches 7 bases. The V segment lost 4 bases and the J segment 4 bases; nucleotides outside the gene matches: 10. The CDR3 loop spans 15 amino acids. CDR1 is SGHRS and CDR2 is YFSETQ in the germline V gene. The CDR3 spells CASSVERQGGYGYTF. For the CDR3, the DNA is TGCGCCAGCAGCGTTGAGCGACAGGGCGGCTATGGCTACACCTTC.

The chain combines TRBV6-1 with TRBJ2-2, with D maybe TRBD2 (5 bases). The V end was cut by 7 bases, the J end by 6 bases, with 15 bases between. Germline assignment: CDR1 MNHNS and CDR2 SASEGT. The CDR3 length is 14 residues. As DNA, the CDR3 is TGTGCCAGCACCATATCCCTAGCAGCCGGGGAGCTGTTTTTT. Encoded protein: CASTISLAAGELFF.

The rearrangement joins TRBV20-1 to TRBJ1-3; a possible D gene is TRBD1 (5 bases). This CDR3 spans 14 amino acids. Trimming removed 5 bases from V and 1 base from J, with 12 bases in between. Germline CDR1 and CDR2: DFQATT and SNEGSKA (reference sequence). CDR3 nucleotides: TGCAGTGCTGAGTCCAGGGTTTCTGGAAACACCATATATTTT. Its translation is CSAESRVSGNTIYF.

This clonotype was seen many times. This chain links TRBV11-2 with TRBJ1-5; D uncertain. Germline-derived CDR1 and CDR2 are SGHAT and FQNNGV. The V and J ends lost 2 bases and 9 bases respectively, with 11 bases between them. This CDR3 spans 13 amino acids. CDR3 DNA: TGTGCCAGCAGCTTATCCATTTCGGGGCCCCAGCATTTT. Its protein product is CASSLSISGPQHF. The full variable domain, completed using reference TRBV11-2 and TRBJ1-5, is EAGVAQSPRYKIIEKRQSVAFWCNPISGHATLYWYQQILGQGPKLLIQFQNNGVVDDSQLPKDRFSAERLKGVDSTLKIQPAKLEDSAVYLCASSLSISGPQHFGDGTRLSIL.

The chain carries TRBV7-8 and TRBJ2-5, with D unclear. Germline CDR1 SGHVS, CDR2 FQNEAQ. This CDR3 is built from 13 residues. Trimming left V 5 bases short and J 1 base short, with 8 bases between. CDR3 sequence: CASSPRFQETQYF. The CDR3 DNA reads TGTGCCAGCAGCCCTAGGTTCCAAGAGACCCAGTACTTC.